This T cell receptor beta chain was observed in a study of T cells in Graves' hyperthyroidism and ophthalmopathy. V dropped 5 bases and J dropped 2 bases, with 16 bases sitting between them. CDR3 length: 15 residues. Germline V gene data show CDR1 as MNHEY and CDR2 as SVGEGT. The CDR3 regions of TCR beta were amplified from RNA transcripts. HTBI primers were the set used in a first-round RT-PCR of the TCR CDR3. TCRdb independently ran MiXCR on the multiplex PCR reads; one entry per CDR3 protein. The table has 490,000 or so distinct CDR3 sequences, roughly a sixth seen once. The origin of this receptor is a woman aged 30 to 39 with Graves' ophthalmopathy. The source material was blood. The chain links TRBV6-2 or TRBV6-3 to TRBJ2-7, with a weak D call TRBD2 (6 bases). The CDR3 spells CASSLDGRPPYEQYF. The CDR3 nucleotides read TGTGCCAGCAGTCTCGATGGGAGGCCCCCCTACGAGCAGTACTTC.